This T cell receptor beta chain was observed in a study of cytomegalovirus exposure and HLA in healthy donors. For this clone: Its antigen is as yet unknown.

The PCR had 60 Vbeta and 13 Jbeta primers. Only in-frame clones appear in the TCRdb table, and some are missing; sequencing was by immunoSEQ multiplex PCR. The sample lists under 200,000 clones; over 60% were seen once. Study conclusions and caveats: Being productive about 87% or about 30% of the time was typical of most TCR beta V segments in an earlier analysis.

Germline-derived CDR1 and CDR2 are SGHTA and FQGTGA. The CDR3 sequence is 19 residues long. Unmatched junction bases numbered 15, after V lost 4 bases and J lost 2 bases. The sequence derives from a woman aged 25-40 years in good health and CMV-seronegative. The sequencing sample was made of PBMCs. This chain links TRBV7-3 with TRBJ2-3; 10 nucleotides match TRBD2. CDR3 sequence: CASSYGDSLAGAPTDTQYF. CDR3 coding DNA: TGTGCCAGCAGCTATGGGGACAGTCTAGCGGGGGCCCCCACAGATACGCAGTATTTT.